These T cell receptor beta chains were read from a single sample in a study of CD8 T cells in ankylosing spondylitis. MiXCR, run by TCRdb on the 5' RACE reads, gives a single entry per CDR3 protein. This sample has around 540,000 distinct CDR3 sequences; 10% to 15% occur once, and the top ten carry under 7.5%. Sequencing was done on a sample of blood, either unsorted or a sorted T cell fraction (not recorded which). Receptors originate from a male donor with ankylosing spondylitis. CDR3s include the opening cysteine and the closing phenylalanine or tryptophan. The order of the fields is clone size, V gene, D gene, J gene, CDR3 DNA, CDR3 protein. The D gene is left open where the match is weak. Expanded clones are given a class, and other clones once, few, many or no size at all.

clone size: .
V gene: TRBV7-9
D gene: TRBD1
J gene: TRBJ2-3
CDR3 DNA: TGTGCCAGCGACGGGACAGGGCTCACAGATACGCAGTATTTT
CDR3 protein: CASDGTGLTDTQYF

clone size: .
V gene: TRBV20-1
D gene: .
J gene: TRBJ2-6
CDR3 DNA: TGCAGTGCTAGAACCACGGGCTTTGGGGCCAACGTCCTGACTTTC
CDR3 protein: CSARTTGFGANVLTF

clone size: .
V gene: TRBV20-1
D gene: .
J gene: TRBJ2-3
CDR3 DNA: TGCAGTGCTCCTACGGGGCGCACAGATACGCAGTATTTT
CDR3 protein: CSAPTGRTDTQYF

clone size: few
V gene: TRBV5-1
D gene: TRBD1
J gene: TRBJ1-1
CDR3 DNA: TGCGCCAGCAGCCCTCGGACAGGGCCCAACACTGAAGCTTTCTTT
CDR3 protein: CASSPRTGPNTEAFF

clone size: .
V gene: TRBV18
D gene: TRBD1
J gene: TRBJ2-3
CDR3 DNA: TGTGCCAGCTCACCCCGACAGGGGGCTCGCACAGATACGCAGTATTTT
CDR3 protein: CASSPRQGARTDTQYF

clone size: many
V gene: TRBV12-3/TRBV12-4
D gene: .
J gene: TRBJ2-7
CDR3 DNA: TGTGCCAGCAGTTTGGGTCGCACAAACTCCTACGAGCAGTACTTC
CDR3 protein: CASSLGRTNSYEQYF

clone size: .
V gene: TRBV3-1
D gene: TRBD2
J gene: TRBJ2-5
CDR3 DNA: TGTGCCAGCACCTTTACTAGCGGGAGGGAAGAGACCCAGTACTTC
CDR3 protein: CASTFTSGREETQYF

clone size: .
V gene: TRBV3-1
D gene: .
J gene: TRBJ2-7
CDR3 DNA: TGTGCCAGCAGTTTCATCGGACAGTCCTACGAGCAGTACTTC
CDR3 protein: CASSFIGQSYEQYF

clone size: few
V gene: TRBV7-9
D gene: .
J gene: TRBJ2-7
CDR3 DNA: TGTGCCAGCCGTGGTGGGAAGAGCGAGCAGTACTTC
CDR3 protein: CASRGGKSEQYF

clone size: .
V gene: TRBV10-3
D gene: TRBD1
J gene: TRBJ2-1
CDR3 DNA: TGTGCCAGCACGACAGGGGCCGATGAGCAGTTCTTC
CDR3 protein: CASTTGADEQFF

clone size: few
V gene: TRBV25-1
D gene: .
J gene: TRBJ2-5
CDR3 DNA: TGTGCCAGCAGTCATTACCATGGACAGTCAGGGGAGACCCAGTACTTC
CDR3 protein: CASSHYHGQSGETQYF

clone size: few
V gene: TRBV20-1
D gene: TRBD1
J gene: TRBJ2-4
CDR3 DNA: TGCAGCCAAACAGGGGAGAGAGACATTCAGTACTTC
CDR3 protein: CSQTGERDIQYF

clone size: .
V gene: TRBV10-2
D gene: .
J gene: TRBJ2-1
CDR3 DNA: TGCGCCAGCAAAAACGGCAGCAGCGATCTACTCATGTCCTACAATGAGCAGTTCTTC
CDR3 protein: CASKNGSSDLLMSYNEQFF

clone size: .
V gene: TRBV7-9
D gene: TRBD1
J gene: TRBJ2-1
CDR3 DNA: TGTGCCAGCAGCAGGGGACAGGGGGCGCATGCTGAGCAGTTCTTC
CDR3 protein: CASSRGQGAHAEQFF

clone size: .
V gene: TRBV27
D gene: .
J gene: TRBJ2-1
CDR3 DNA: TGTGCCAGCGGCGTGGGGTTCAGCTCCTACAATGAGCAGTTCTTC
CDR3 protein: CASGVGFSSYNEQFF

clone size: many
V gene: TRBV5-1
D gene: .
J gene: TRBJ1-1
CDR3 DNA: TGCGCCAGCAGCTTCGACACGAACACTGAAGCTTTCTTT
CDR3 protein: CASSFDTNTEAFF

clone size: .
V gene: TRBV7-2
D gene: .
J gene: TRBJ2-5
CDR3 DNA: TGTGCCAGCAGCGGATACGGGTCAGAGACCCAGTACTTC
CDR3 protein: CASSGYGSETQYF

clone size: many
V gene: TRBV7-2
D gene: .
J gene: TRBJ2-7
CDR3 DNA: TGTGCCAGCAGCCAGTCAGGGGAGAAATCCTACGAGCAGTACTTC
CDR3 protein: CASSQSGEKSYEQYF

clone size: .
V gene: TRBV13
D gene: TRBD2
J gene: TRBJ2-7
CDR3 DNA: TGTGCCAGCAGCGCCTGGAGACTAGCCTCAGAGTGGTACTTC
CDR3 protein: CASSAWRLASEWYF

clone size: few
V gene: TRBV4-1
D gene: TRBD1
J gene: TRBJ2-1
CDR3 DNA: TGCGCCAGCAGCCAAGGGACAGGGGGCAATGAGCAGTTCTTC
CDR3 protein: CASSQGTGGNEQFF

clone size: many
V gene: TRBV29-1
D gene: .
J gene: TRBJ2-1
CDR3 DNA: TGCAGCGTGGAAGGACAGATTACGGGTAATGAGCAGTTCTTC
CDR3 protein: CSVEGQITGNEQFF

clone size: .
V gene: TRBV7-9
D gene: TRBD1
J gene: TRBJ1-1
CDR3 DNA: TGTGCCAGCAGCGGTATCGACAGGGCCACTGAAGCTTTCTTT
CDR3 protein: CASSGIDRATEAFF

clone size: many
V gene: TRBV12-3/TRBV12-4
D gene: .
J gene: TRBJ1-1
CDR3 DNA: TGTGCCAGCAGCTTTAGGGAGAACACTGAAGCTTTCTTT
CDR3 protein: CASSFRENTEAFF

clone size: few
V gene: TRBV18
D gene: .
J gene: TRBJ1-1
CDR3 DNA: TGTGCCAGCTCGCTAATCGGGGGGGGGAGTGGCACTGAAGCTTTCTTT
CDR3 protein: CASSLIGGGSGTEAFF

clone size: few
V gene: TRBV5-5
D gene: .
J gene: TRBJ2-5
CDR3 DNA: TGTGCCAGCAGCGACCTAGGGTCGGACTCCACTGAGACCCAGTACTTC
CDR3 protein: CASSDLGSDSTETQYF

clone size: .
V gene: TRBV5-1
D gene: .
J gene: TRBJ2-7
CDR3 DNA: TGCGCCAGCAGCTTGGGAGCGACGGAGCAGTACTTC
CDR3 protein: CASSLGATEQYF

clone size: many
V gene: TRBV6-1
D gene: TRBD2
J gene: TRBJ2-5
CDR3 DNA: TGTGCCAGCATCCGGGGGGTCCAAGAGACCCAGTACTTC
CDR3 protein: CASIRGVQETQYF

clone size: .
V gene: TRBV14
D gene: TRBD1
J gene: TRBJ2-7
CDR3 DNA: TGTGCCAGCAGCCATGGACAGGCACAGTACTTC
CDR3 protein: CASSHGQAQYF